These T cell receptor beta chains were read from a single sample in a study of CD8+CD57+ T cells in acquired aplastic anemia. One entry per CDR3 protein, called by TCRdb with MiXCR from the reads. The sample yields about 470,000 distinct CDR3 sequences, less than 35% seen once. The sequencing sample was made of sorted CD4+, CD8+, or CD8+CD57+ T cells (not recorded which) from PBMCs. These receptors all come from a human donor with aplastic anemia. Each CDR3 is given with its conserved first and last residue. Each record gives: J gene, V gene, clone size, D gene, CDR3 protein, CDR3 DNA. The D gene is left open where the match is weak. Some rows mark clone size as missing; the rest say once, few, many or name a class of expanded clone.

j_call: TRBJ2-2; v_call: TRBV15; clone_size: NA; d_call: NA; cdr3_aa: CATSSGRGSLDTGELFF; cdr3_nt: TGTGCCACCAGCAGTGGCAGGGGTTCTTTAGACACCGGGGAGCTGTTTTTT
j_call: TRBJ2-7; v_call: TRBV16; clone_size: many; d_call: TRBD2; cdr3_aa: CASTLWGGTYEQYF; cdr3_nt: TGTGCCAGCACCCTTTGGGGGGGAACCTACGAGCAGTACTTC
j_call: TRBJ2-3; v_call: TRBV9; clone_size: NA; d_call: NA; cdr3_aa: CASSQEWTAGFTQYF; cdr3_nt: TGTGCCAGCAGCCAGGAGTGGACGGCCGGTTTCACGCAGTATTTT
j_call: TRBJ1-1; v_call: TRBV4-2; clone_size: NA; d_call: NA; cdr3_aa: CASSQDLALNTEAFF; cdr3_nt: TGTGCCAGCAGCCAAGATCTCGCTCTGAACACTGAAGCTTTCTTT
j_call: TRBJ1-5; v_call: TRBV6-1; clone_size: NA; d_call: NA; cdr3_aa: CAVRGASNQPQHF; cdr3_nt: TGTGCCGTTCGGGGCGCAAGCAATCAGCCCCAGCATTTT
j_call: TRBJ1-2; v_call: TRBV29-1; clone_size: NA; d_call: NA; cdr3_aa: CSVDKVQGGNYGYTF; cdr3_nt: TGCAGCGTTGATAAGGTTCAGGGAGGGAACTATGGCTACACCTTC
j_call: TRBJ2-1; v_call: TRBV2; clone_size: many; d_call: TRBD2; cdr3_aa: CASSEGGLAVLNEQFF; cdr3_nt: TGTGCCAGCAGTGAGGGGGGACTAGCGGTGCTCAATGAGCAGTTCTTC
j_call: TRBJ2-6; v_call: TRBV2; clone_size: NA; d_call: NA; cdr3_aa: CASSDLGSYSGANVLTF; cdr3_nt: TGTGCCAGCAGTGATCTTGGGTCCTACTCTGGGGCCAACGTCCTGACTTTC
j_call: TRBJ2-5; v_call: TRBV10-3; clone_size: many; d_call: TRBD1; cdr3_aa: CAISASSWRDRGQETQYF; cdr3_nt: TGTGCCATCAGTGCTAGTTCGTGGCGGGACAGGGGCCAAGAGACCCAGTACTTC
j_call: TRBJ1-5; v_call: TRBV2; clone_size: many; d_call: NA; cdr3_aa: CASSGEGYQPQHF; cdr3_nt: TGTGCCAGCAGTGGGGAAGGGTATCAGCCCCAGCATTTT
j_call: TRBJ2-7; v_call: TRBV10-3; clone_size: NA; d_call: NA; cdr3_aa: CAISRGASGGEQYF; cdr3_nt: TGTGCCATCAGTCGCGGCGCCTCAGGTGGAGAGCAGTACTTC
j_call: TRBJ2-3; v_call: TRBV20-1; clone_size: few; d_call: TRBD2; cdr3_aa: CSARDYDTQYF; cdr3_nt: TGCAGTGCCCGGGACTACGATACGCAGTATTTT
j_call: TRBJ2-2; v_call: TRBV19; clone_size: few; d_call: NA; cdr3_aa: CASSNHGVPGELFF; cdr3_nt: TGTGCCAGTAGTAACCACGGGGTTCCCGGGGAGCTGTTTTTT
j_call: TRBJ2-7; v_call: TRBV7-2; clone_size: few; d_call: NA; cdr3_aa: CASRARGGASYEQYF; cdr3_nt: TGTGCCAGCAGGGCTAGAGGGGGGGCTTCCTACGAGCAGTACTTC
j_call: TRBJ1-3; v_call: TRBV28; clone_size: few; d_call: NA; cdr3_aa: CASSEGHSGNTIYF; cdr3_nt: TGTGCCAGCAGCGAAGGACATTCTGGAAACACCATATATTTT
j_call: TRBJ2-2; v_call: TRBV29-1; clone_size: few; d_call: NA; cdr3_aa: CSAEYQTEGELFF; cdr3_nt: TGCAGCGCTGAATATCAGACAGAGGGGGAGCTGTTTTTT
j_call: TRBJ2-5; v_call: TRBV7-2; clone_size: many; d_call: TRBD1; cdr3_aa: CASSLDRGWETQYF; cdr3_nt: TGTGCCAGCAGCTTAGACAGGGGATGGGAGACCCAGTACTTC
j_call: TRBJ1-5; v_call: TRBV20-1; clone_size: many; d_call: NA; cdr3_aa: CSARLTSNNQPQHF; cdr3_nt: TGCAGTGCCCGGCTAACAAGTAACAATCAGCCCCAGCATTTT
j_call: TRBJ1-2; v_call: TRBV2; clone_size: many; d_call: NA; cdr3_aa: CASSGQAGYTF; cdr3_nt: TGTGCCAGCAGTGGACAGGCTGGCTACACCTTC
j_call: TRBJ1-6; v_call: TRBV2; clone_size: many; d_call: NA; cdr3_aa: CATRTESSYNSPLHF; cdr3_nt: TGTGCCACCCGGACAGAGAGCTCCTATAATTCACCCCTCCACTTT
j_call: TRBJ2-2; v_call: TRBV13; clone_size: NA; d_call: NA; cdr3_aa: CASRRDVWGTGELFF; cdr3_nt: TGTGCCAGCAGGCGGGACGTATGGGGGACCGGGGAGCTGTTTTTT
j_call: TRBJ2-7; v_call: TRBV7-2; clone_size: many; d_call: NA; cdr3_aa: CASSLAGGQRSSYEQYF; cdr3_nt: TGTGCCAGCAGCTTAGCCGGAGGGCAGAGGAGCTCCTACGAGCAGTACTTC
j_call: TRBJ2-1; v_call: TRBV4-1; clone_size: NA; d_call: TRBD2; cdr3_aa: CASSQGLAGLSEQFF; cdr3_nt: TGCGCCAGCAGCCAAGGACTAGCGGGGCTAAGTGAGCAGTTCTTC
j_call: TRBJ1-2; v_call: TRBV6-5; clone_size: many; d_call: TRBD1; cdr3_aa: CASSFTGTGPLGYTF; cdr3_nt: TGTGCCAGCAGTTTTACCGGGACAGGGCCCCTTGGCTACACCTTC
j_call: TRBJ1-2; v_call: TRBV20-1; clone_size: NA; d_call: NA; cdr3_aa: CNQKGQPGGYTF; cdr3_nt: TGCAACCAGAAAGGACAGCCCGGGGGCTACACCTTC
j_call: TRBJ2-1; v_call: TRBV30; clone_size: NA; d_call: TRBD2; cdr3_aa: CAWSAPGTSGSQFF; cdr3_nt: TGTGCCTGGAGTGCTCCAGGGACTAGCGGGAGCCAGTTCTTC
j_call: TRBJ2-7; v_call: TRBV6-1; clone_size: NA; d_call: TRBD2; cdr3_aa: CASRASGFYEQYF; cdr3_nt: TGTGCCAGCAGGGCTAGCGGCTTCTACGAGCAGTACTTC
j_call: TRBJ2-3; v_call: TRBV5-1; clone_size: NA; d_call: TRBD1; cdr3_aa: CASSLEGTGINTDTQYF; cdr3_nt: TGCGCCAGCAGCTTGGAGGGGACAGGGATAAACACAGATACGCAGTATTTT